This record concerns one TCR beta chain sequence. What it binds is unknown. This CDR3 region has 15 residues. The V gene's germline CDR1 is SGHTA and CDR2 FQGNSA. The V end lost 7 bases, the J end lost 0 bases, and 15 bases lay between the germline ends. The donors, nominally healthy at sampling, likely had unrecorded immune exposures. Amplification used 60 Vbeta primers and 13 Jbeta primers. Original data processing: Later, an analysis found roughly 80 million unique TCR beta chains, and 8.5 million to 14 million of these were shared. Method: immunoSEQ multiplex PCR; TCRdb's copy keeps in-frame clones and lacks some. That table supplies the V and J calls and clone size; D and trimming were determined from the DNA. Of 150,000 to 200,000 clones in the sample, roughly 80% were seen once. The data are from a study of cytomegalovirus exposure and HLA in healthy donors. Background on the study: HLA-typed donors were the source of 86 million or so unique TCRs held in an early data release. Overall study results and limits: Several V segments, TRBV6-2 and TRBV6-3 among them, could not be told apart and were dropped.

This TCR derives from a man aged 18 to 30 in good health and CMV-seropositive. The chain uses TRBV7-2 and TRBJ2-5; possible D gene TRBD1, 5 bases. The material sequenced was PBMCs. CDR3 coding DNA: TGTGCCAGCACTCGATCGACAGCGAACCAAGAGACCCAGTACTTC. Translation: CASTRSTANQETQYF.